Each of the 29 T cell receptor beta chains below was sequenced from the same sample in a study of tumor and adjacent non-tumor tissue in lung cancer. No cell sorting was done before RNA was extracted from the tissue. Distant lung tissue was collected more than 3 cm away from the tumor edge. TCRbeta libraries were built with three rounds of nested PCR, modified from ARM-PCR. Using its own MiXCR run on the multiplex PCR reads, TCRdb lists one record per CDR3 protein. The repertoire holds 40,000 to 60,000 distinct CDR3 sequences, 64% seen once, with roughly 31% in the top ten. The sample consisted of distant non-tumor lung tissue. Every receptor here comes from a woman between 70 and 85 years old with non-small cell lung cancer.

V and J are TRBV12-3 or TRBV12-4 and TRBJ2-2, with 9 bases matching TRBD1. V gave up 10 bases and J gave up 11 bases; unmatched junction bases: 17. This CDR3 contains 15 residues. CDR3 sequence: CAIRLGTGFSGELFF. CDR3 sequence (DNA): TGTGCCATCAGGCTAGGGACAGGGTTTTCTGGCGAGCTGTTTTTT.

V and J are TRBV20-1 and TRBJ2-7; possibly TRBD2 for D (6 bases). The CDR3 contains 14 residues. V was pared by 3 bases and J by 1 base, with 13 bases between. CDR1 is DFQATT, CDR2 SNEGSKA, per germline (reference sequence). DNA of the CDR3: TGCAGTGCTAGTCTAACGGGAGAATCCTACGAGCAGTACGTC. It specifies CSASLTGESYEQYV.

This clonotype was seen a handful of times. A read error may produce the germline difference seen at one junction end. The chain joins TRBV10-1 to TRBJ2-1; TRBD2 might be the D (6 bases). The length of the CDR3 is 12 residues. Germline values: CDR1 WNHNN, CDR2 SYGVQD (reference sequence). CDR3 coding DNA: TGCGCCAGCAGTGACCTAGCGAATAAGCAGCTCTTC. It specifies CASSDLANKQLF.

This clonotype was detected a few times. The rearrangement uses TRBV28 and TRBJ2-1, with 11 bases identical to TRBD2. CDR3 length: 16 amino acids. Germline trimming cut 6 bases from V and 5 bases from J; bases unmatched to any gene: 9. Germline CDR1 is MDHEN and CDR2 is SYDVKM. As DNA, the CDR3 is TGTGCCAGCAGGTCATTAGGACTAGCGGGTAACAATGAGCAGTTCTTC. This sequence encodes CASRSLGLAGNNEQFF.

About this clonotype: One end of the junction varies from germline; a read error may be responsible. V and J are TRBV7-9 and TRBJ1-1, with D perhaps matching TRBD1 (6 bases). Germline V gene data show CDR1 as SEHNR and CDR2 as FQNEAQ (reference sequence). This CDR3 is 17 amino acids long. The CDR3 loop is CASSLGRGLGRNTEAFF. CDR3 DNA: TGTGCCAGCAGCTTGGGTCGGGGGCTCGGTCGCAACACTGAGGCTTTCTTT.

Worth noting for this clonotype: One end of the junction does not line up with germline, which may come from a read error. This sequence joins TRBV6-6 and TRBJ2-7; 10 positions match TRBD2. Per germline, CDR1 MNHNY and CDR2 SVGAGI (reference sequence). The CDR3 has 15 residues. For the CDR3, the DNA is TGCGCCAGCTGTTATCCTAGCGGGAGTTGGTACGAGCAGTACTTC. This codes for CASCYPSGSWYEQYF.

This clonotype occurred many times. The gene calls are TRBV5-1 and TRBJ1-1, with TRBD1 as a possible D gene (5 bases). The germline V and J ends were trimmed by 4 bases and 4 bases, with 17 bases remaining between them. Germline V gene data show CDR1 as SGHRS and CDR2 as YFSETQ. The CDR3 contains 15 residues. In nucleotides, the CDR3 is TGCGCCAGCAGCGCGTCGACAGCGGCGAGCACTGAAGCTTTCTTT. It is translated as CASSASTAASTEAFF.

Note on this clonotype: Because the CDR3 is missing its conserved closing phenylalanine or tryptophan, this is likely a read error. CDR3 bases: TGTGTCACCCAAGAGGGGGACTCTGGAAACACCATATATCTT. It yields the protein CVTQEGDSGNTIYL. The chain combines TRBV6-1 with TRBJ1-3; weak D call: TRBD1 (6 bases). Germline assignment: CDR1 MNHNS and CDR2 SASEGT. The CDR3 has 14 amino acids.

Of note for this clonotype: A single base separates this from a much larger clone, so it may be a read error. Here the CDR3 reads CASSLVGTSGYEQFF. CDR3 bases: TGTGCCAGCAGCTTAGTCGGGACTAGCGGTTACGAGCAGTTCTTC. The chain combines TRBV7-8 with TRBJ2-7; 11 bases are a match to TRBD2. Near its end, the DNA agrees better with TRBJ2-1, so the J call may be wrong. The germline CDR1 and CDR2 sequences are SGHVS and FQNEAQ. This CDR3 has 15 amino acids.

In regard to this clonotype: The junction and the germline gene differ at one end; a read error may be behind it. The chain joins TRBV11-1 to TRBJ1-2; D is undetermined. This CDR3 has 14 residues. Germline V gives CDR1 SGHAT, CDR2 FQDESV (reference sequence). CDR3 amino acids: CVSTLSGVGYGYTF. The CDR3 DNA reads as TGTGTCAGCACTCTTTCGGGAGTTGGCTATGGCTACACGTTC.

There are a few counts of this clonotype. The rearrangement uses TRBV5-1 and TRBJ2-5; TRBD2 aligns across 9 bases. The germline V gene encodes CDR1 SGHRS and CDR2 YFSETQ. The CDR3 contains 15 residues. Losses at the gene ends were 6 bases for V and 5 bases for J; bases not matched to a gene: 11. The CDR3 nucleotides read TGCGCCAGCAACCCGGGACTAGCTACCCTCGAGACCCAGTACTTC. It translates to CASNPGLATLETQYF.

This clonotype came up many times. The J gene is TRBJ2-3, the V gene TRBV10-1; D not resolved. With 6 bases removed from V and 2 bases from J, the gap between germline ends came to 6 bases. This CDR3 comprises 12 residues. Germline CDR1 reads WNHNN; CDR2 reads SYGVQD (reference sequence). CDR3 DNA: TGCGCCAGCAGCCTCACCACAGATACGCAGTATTTT. This codes for CASSLTTDTQYF.

As concerns this clonotype: A read error may explain this, as a much larger clone is one base away. J is TRBJ2-3 and V is TRBV7-8; possibly TRBD2 for D (5 bases). CDR1 and CDR2 (germline): SGHVS, FQNEAQ. This CDR3 comprises 17 residues. CDR3 sequence: CDSSGIIRRGRADTQYF. The CDR3 DNA is TGTGACAGCAGCGGCATTATAAGGCGTGGTCGCGCAGATACGCAGTATTTT.

The chain has TRBV30 and TRBJ1-1; tentative D call: TRBD1 (5 bases). With 1 base removed from V and 4 bases from J, the gap between germline ends came to 16 bases. From germline, CDR1 is GTSNPN and CDR2 SVGIG (reference sequence). CDR3 length: 15 amino acids. The CDR3 spells CAWSAGAGRATEAFF. DNA for the CDR3: TGTGCCTGGAGTGCCGGGGCAGGTAGAGCCACTGAAGCTTTCTTT.

A word on this clonotype: The germline gene is not matched at one end of the junction; a read error may be the cause. This sequence joins TRBV29-1 and TRBJ2-1; D may be TRBD1 or TRBD2 (5 bases each). This CDR3 is built from 13 residues. Germline CDR1 and CDR2: SQVTM and ANQGSEA. CDR3 amino acids: CSVKQQGINEQLF. The CDR3 DNA is TGTAGCGTAAAACAGCAGGGCATAAATGAGCAGCTCTTC.

In regard to this clonotype: Compared with germline, one end of the junction differs, possibly owing to a read error. The chain has TRBV29-1 and TRBJ2-1, with TRBD2 as a possible D gene (5 bases). Germline V gene lookup returns CDR1 SQVTM and CDR2 ANQGSEA. The CDR3 is made up of 13 amino acids. The CDR3 sequence is CSVEIKGLNEQFF. Written as DNA, the CDR3 is TGTAGCGTTGAGATAAAGGGTTTGAATGAGCAGTTCTTC.

With regard to this clonotype: The junction differs from germline at one of its ends, possibly a read error. The chain recombines TRBV12-3 or TRBV12-4 with TRBJ2-1; possibly TRBD2 for D (6 bases). The CDR3 runs to 12 residues. The CDR3 protein is CASIPGGNEQIF. The CDR3 DNA is TGTGCCAGCATTCCCGGGGGTAATGAGCAGATCTTC.

The chain employs TRBV7-8 and TRBJ2-1; TRBD2 might be the D (5 bases). With 4 bases removed from V and 0 bases from J, the gap between germline ends came to 10 bases. CDR1 and CDR2 (germline): SGHVS, FQNEAQ. The CDR3 runs to 15 residues. CDR3 region: CASSYMGSSYNEQFF. CDR3 bases: TGTGCCAGCAGCTACATGGGGAGCTCCTACAATGAGCAGTTCTTC.

This rearrangement joins TRBV5-1 to TRBJ2-1; D may be TRBD2 (7 bases). This CDR3 has 18 amino acids. Germline CDR1 reads SGHRS; CDR2 reads YFSETQ. Trimming stripped 0 bases from V and 5 bases from J, with 21 bases between. Written as DNA, the CDR3 is TGCGCCAGCAGCTTGGCCGGGTGGGGGCTAGCGGAGAACAATGAGCAGTTCTTC. This codes for CASSLAGWGLAENNEQFF. The full variable domain, with the rest looked up from reference TRBV5-1 and TRBJ2-1, is KAGVTQTPRYLIKTRGQQVTLSCSPISGHRSVSWYQQTPGQGLQFLFEYFSETQRNKGNFPGRFSGRQFSNSRSEMNVSTLELGDSALYLCASSLAGWGLAENNEQFFGPGTRLTVL.

In this sample, this clonotype turned up once. The chain couples TRBV28 to TRBJ2-1; TRBD2 matches at 8 bases. CDR3 size: 16 residues. The V and J ends lost 3 bases and 4 bases, in that order; junction bases with no gene match: 8. CDR1 is MDHEN and CDR2 is SYDVKM in the germline V gene. CDR3 sequence: CASSLIREGRYNEQFF. CDR3 bases: TGTGCCAGCAGTTTGATACGGGAGGGGAGGTACAATGAGCAGTTCTTC.

On this clonotype itself: At one end, the junction sequence differs from germline, possibly due to a read error. The genes are TRBV29-1 and TRBJ2-1; D remains unclear. CDR3 length: 12 amino acids. Looked up from germline, CDR1 is SQVTM and CDR2 is ANQGSEA. This chain's CDR3 is CSVEQKNNEPFF. CDR3 in DNA: TGCAGCGTTGAACAGAAAAATAATGAGCCGTTCTTC.

This clonotype was observed once. The conserved phenylalanine or tryptophan is not found at the CDR3 terminus, so this likely reflects a read error. CDR3 nucleotide sequence: TGCGCCGGCAGGAAGACAGGGCGTAATTCACCCCTCCACTCT. The encoded protein is CAGRKTGRNSPLHS. The rearrangement joins TRBV6-5 to TRBJ1-6; 7 bases are shared with TRBD1. From germline, CDR1 is MNHEY and CDR2 SVGAGI. The CDR3 length is 14 residues.

In the case of this clonotype: The conserved final phenylalanine or tryptophan is absent from the CDR3, which likely points to a read error. The chain couples TRBV29-1 to TRBJ2-5, with D possibly TRBD2 on 7 matching bases. This CDR3 has 13 residues. Deletions cut 6 bases from V and 5 bases from J, with 16 bases between. Germline CDR1 is SQVTM and CDR2 is ANQGSEA. The DNA of the CDR3 is TGCAGCGTCCGAAGGGGGGGGGAGGAGACCCAGTACCTC. Its protein product is CSVRRGGEETQYL.

In the case of this clonotype: The conserved phenylalanine or tryptophan is not found at the CDR3 terminus, so this likely reflects a read error. The V call is TRBV11-3, the J call TRBJ2-3; tentatively, D is TRBD1 (5 bases). Looked up from germline, CDR1 is SGHNT and CDR2 is YENEEA. CDR3 length: 14 residues. V lost 7 bases to trimming and J lost 3 bases, with 14 bases between them. CDR3 coding DNA: TGTGCCAGCAACTTTGGGCAGGGAACAGATACGCAGTATTAT. It specifies CASNFGQGTDTQYY.

A note on this clonotype: Germline is not matched at one junction end, which may reflect a read error. The genes are TRBV6-5 and TRBJ2-2; 7 bases are a match to TRBD2. The CDR3 consists of 16 residues. Germline lookup yields CDR1 MNHEY and CDR2 SVGAGI. CDR3 DNA sequence: TGTGCCAGCAGTCTAAGAGCGGGGTCGAACACCGGAGAGCTGTCTTTT. Protein sequence: CASSLRAGSNTGELSF.

This chain uses TRBV6-1 with TRBJ1-5; D remains ambiguous. The CDR3 totals 15 residues. Germline-derived CDR1 and CDR2 are MNHNS and SASEGT. Between the trimmed V and J ends, which lost 4 bases and 6 bases, there was a span of 16 bases. Here the CDR3 reads CASSVAASVGQPQHF. CDR3 nucleotide sequence: TGTGCCAGCAGTGTCGCGGCCAGTGTGGGTCAGCCCCAGCATTTT.

For this clonotype: Germline and junction disagree at one end, which may indicate a read error. J is TRBJ1-5 and V is TRBV6-6; D gene unclear. The better agreement between TRBJ2-3 and the DNA end casts doubt on the J call. The CDR3 has 13 residues. The germline gives CDR1 MNHNY, CDR2 SVGAGI (reference sequence). CDR3 sequence reads: CVSNADPNQPQYF. CDR3 DNA: TGTGTCAGCAACGCGGACCCAAATCAGCCCCAGTATTTT.

This clonotype was seen just once. This chain joins TRBV11-2 and TRBJ2-1; 8 bases are shared with TRBD2. Trimming cost V 5 bases and J 7 bases; bases outside gene matches: 10. Germline CDR1 SGHAT, CDR2 FQNNGV. The CDR3 sequence is 15 residues long. Written as DNA, the CDR3 is TGTGCCAGCAGCCCCAAAGGCGGGAGGAGTAATGAGCAGTTCTTC. The encoded protein is CASSPKGGRSNEQFF.

Notes on this clonotype: One end of the junction fails to match germline, which may point to a read error. V is TRBV29-1 and J is TRBJ2-7; 13 bases fit TRBD2. This CDR3 has 16 residues. The V gene's germline CDR1 is SQVTM and CDR2 ANQGSEA. Here the CDR3 DNA reads TGCAGTGTTGATCGTCAGGGGACTAGCGGGACCTACGAGCAGTACTTC. This encodes CSVDRQGTSGTYEQYF.